The T cell receptor beta chain under discussion was sequenced for a study of cytomegalovirus exposure and HLA in healthy donors. The study, taken as a whole, reports: The dataset shows that most TCR sequences were rare, while some public TCRs occurred in many donors. Associated with cytomegalovirus, according to the listing, were about 160 TCR beta chains. Reports showed the classifier diagnosing cytomegalovirus status with high specificity and sensitivity. In vitro work confirmed that three CMV-associated chains recognize CMV antigens.

TCRdb keeps only in-frame clones here, not all; method: immunoSEQ multiplex PCR. The sample includes hundreds of thousands of clones, around nine tenths of them seen just once. Regarding this clone: Its antigen remains unidentified.

Germline trimming cut 4 bases from V and 6 bases from J; bases unmatched to any gene: 14. The CDR3 totals 16 residues. Germline V gives CDR1 SGHTA, CDR2 FQGNSA. The sequence was obtained from a young man in good health and CMV-seronegative. The chain combines TRBV7-2 with TRBJ1-2, with TRBD1 matching over 7 bases. The sample taken for sequencing was PBMCs. The CDR3 loop is CASSSPPGTAGDGYTF. In DNA form, the CDR3 reads TGTGCCAGCAGCTCCCCCCCCGGGACAGCGGGGGATGGCTACACCTTC.